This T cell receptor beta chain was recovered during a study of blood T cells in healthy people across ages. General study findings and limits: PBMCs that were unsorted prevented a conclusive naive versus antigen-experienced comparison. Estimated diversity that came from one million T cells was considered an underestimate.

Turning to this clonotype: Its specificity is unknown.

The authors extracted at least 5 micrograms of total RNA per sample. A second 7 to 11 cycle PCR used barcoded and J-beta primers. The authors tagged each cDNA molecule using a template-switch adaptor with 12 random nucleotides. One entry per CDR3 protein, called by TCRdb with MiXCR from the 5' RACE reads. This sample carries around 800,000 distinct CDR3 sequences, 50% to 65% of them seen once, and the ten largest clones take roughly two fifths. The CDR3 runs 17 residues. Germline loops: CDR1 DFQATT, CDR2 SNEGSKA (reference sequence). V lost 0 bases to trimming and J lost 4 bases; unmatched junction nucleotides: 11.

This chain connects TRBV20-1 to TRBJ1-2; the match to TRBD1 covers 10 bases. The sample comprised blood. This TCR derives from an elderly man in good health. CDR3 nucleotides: TGCAGTGCTAGAGAAGCCGGGACAGGGGCTGAGGGCTATGGCTACACCTTC. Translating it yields CSAREAGTGAEGYGYTF.